The clone carrying this T cell receptor (beta chain) occurred many times. Its antigen is not known. Indicated time point: healthy volunteer bleed at 2 weeks. The total RNA was obtained from whole blood that was not fractionated. These data come from a study of human T cells and chemical hapten exposure. For the study at large: Small discrepancies in pooled library volume mainly accounted for the varying TCR yields per sample.

The library tagged each cDNA molecule with unique molecular identifiers. TCRdb fed the RACE reads into MiXCR, producing one record per CDR3 protein. This table has more than 70,000 distinct CDR3 sequences, about 8.6% appearing once. Study-wide points: Sensitizing with DPC caused no change in TCRs above 1 in 1000 frequency.

Trimming removed 2 bases at V and 10 bases at J, with 15 bases between. This CDR3 is built from 15 residues. Germline V gives CDR1 MNHEY, CDR2 SMNVEV (reference sequence). V and J are TRBV27 and TRBJ1-6; possibly TRBD1 for D (5 bases). What was sequenced was whole blood. The sequence came from a female donor in good health. Some clones in this sample may be carry-over from other donors' samples. The CDR3 nucleotides read TGTGCCAGCAGTTTAGAAGGGCAGGGTGGATCACCCCTCCACTTT. Amino acid sequence: CASSLEGQGGSPLHF.